The rows below give T cell receptor beta chains drawn from one sample of a study of T cells in Graves' hyperthyroidism and ophthalmopathy. One entry per CDR3 protein results from TCRdb running MiXCR on the multiplex PCR reads. Of about 59,000 distinct CDR3 sequences in the sample, approximately 53% were seen once. Material: blood. These receptors came from a woman aged 55-70 years with Graves' ophthalmopathy. CDR3s include the opening cysteine and the closing phenylalanine or tryptophan. The D gene is left open where the match is weak. Clone size is shown for a subset of rows, as once, few, many or a class of expanded clone.

d_call: TRBD1; j_call: TRBJ1-3; clone_size: many; v_call: TRBV4-2; cdr3_nt: TGTGCCAGCAGCCAAGATCCTTTAGGGACAGCCGGAAACACCATATATTTT; cdr3_aa: CASSQDPLGTAGNTIYF
d_call: TRBD2; j_call: TRBJ2-5; clone_size: .; v_call: TRBV20-1; cdr3_nt: TGCAGTGCTAGCGACCGACTAGCGGGGGAGACCCAGTACTTC; cdr3_aa: CSASDRLAGETQYF
d_call: TRBD1; j_call: TRBJ1-1; clone_size: many; v_call: TRBV7-6; cdr3_nt: TGTGCCAGCGGGACAGGGGGGGGGGGGACTGAAGCTTTCTTT; cdr3_aa: CASGTGGGGTEAFF
d_call: .; j_call: TRBJ1-4; clone_size: many; v_call: TRBV5-1; cdr3_nt: TGCGCCAGCAGTTCCAAGCCCCTCGCGGCAACTAATGAAAAACTGTTTTTT; cdr3_aa: CASSSKPLAATNEKLFF
d_call: TRBD2; j_call: TRBJ2-7; clone_size: .; v_call: TRBV20-1; cdr3_nt: TGCAGTGCTGTCCCGGGACTAGTCTACGAGCAGTACTTC; cdr3_aa: CSAVPGLVYEQYF
d_call: TRBD2; j_call: TRBJ2-4; clone_size: .; v_call: TRBV7-2; cdr3_nt: TGTGCCAGCAGCCAAGCTTCGGGACTAGCGGAAAACATTCAGTACTTC; cdr3_aa: CASSQASGLAENIQYF
d_call: .; j_call: TRBJ1-2; clone_size: many; v_call: TRBV5-1; cdr3_nt: TGCGCCAGCAGGCTGACAGACCGCTCTCCGTATGGCTACACCTTC; cdr3_aa: CASRLTDRSPYGYTF
d_call: .; j_call: TRBJ1-5; clone_size: .; v_call: TRBV11-2; cdr3_nt: TGTGCCAGCAGCTCGGCGGGGGGTTCCCATTATCAGCCCCAGCATTTT; cdr3_aa: CASSSAGGSHYQPQHF
d_call: .; j_call: TRBJ2-1; clone_size: .; v_call: TRBV6-4; cdr3_nt: TGTGCCAGCAGTGCCTCCCGCCCTATATACAATGAGCAGTTCTTC; cdr3_aa: CASSASRPIYNEQFF
d_call: TRBD1; j_call: TRBJ1-4; clone_size: many; v_call: TRBV5-4; cdr3_nt: TGTGCCAGCAGCCCCCCCGGGACAGGTGAAAAACTGTTTTTT; cdr3_aa: CASSPPGTGEKLFF
d_call: .; j_call: TRBJ1-4; clone_size: .; v_call: TRBV7-9; cdr3_nt: .; cdr3_aa: CASLDKANEKLFF
d_call: .; j_call: TRBJ2-2; clone_size: .; v_call: TRBV13; cdr3_nt: TGTGCCAGCAGCTCCGCGGTGGGTATCACCGGGGAGCTGTTTTTT; cdr3_aa: CASSSAVGITGELFF
d_call: .; j_call: TRBJ2-7; clone_size: .; v_call: TRBV5-5; cdr3_nt: TGTGCCAGCAGCTTGGACGGGACTGGGGTCTACGAGCAGTACTTC; cdr3_aa: CASSLDGTGVYEQYF
d_call: .; j_call: TRBJ2-7; clone_size: .; v_call: TRBV20-1; cdr3_nt: TGCAGTGCTACGAGAGTGGACGGCGGCCAGGGGAGAGAGCAGTACTTC; cdr3_aa: CSATRVDGGQGREQYF
d_call: .; j_call: TRBJ1-1; clone_size: many; v_call: TRBV4-3; cdr3_nt: TGCGCCAGCAGCGCGACAGGGAACACTGAAGCTTTCTTT; cdr3_aa: CASSATGNTEAFF
d_call: .; j_call: TRBJ2-7; clone_size: many; v_call: TRBV11-1; cdr3_nt: TGTGCCAGCAGCATACACCCGGGGACCTACGAGCAGTACTTC; cdr3_aa: CASSIHPGTYEQYF
d_call: .; j_call: TRBJ2-7; clone_size: .; v_call: TRBV12-3/TRBV12-4; cdr3_nt: TGTGCCAGCAGTCCATCGCGGGCAGGCCTCCCCTACGAGCAGTACTTC; cdr3_aa: CASSPSRAGLPYEQYF
d_call: .; j_call: TRBJ1-2; clone_size: once; v_call: TRBV20-1; cdr3_nt: .; cdr3_aa: CSARKRRVSMSSSSGQGHGYGYTF
d_call: TRBD1; j_call: TRBJ1-2; clone_size: few; v_call: TRBV18; cdr3_nt: TGTGCCAGCTCATTTCCGGGACAGGGGTTAGATGGCTACACCTTC; cdr3_aa: CASSFPGQGLDGYTF
d_call: .; j_call: TRBJ2-2; clone_size: .; v_call: TRBV19; cdr3_nt: TGTGCCAGTAGGATCTCGACGACTAGCGGGGAGCTGTTTTTT; cdr3_aa: CASRISTTSGELFF
d_call: .; j_call: TRBJ2-2; clone_size: .; v_call: TRBV10-3; cdr3_nt: TGTGCCATCAGTGTAGGGGAGCTGTTTTTT; cdr3_aa: CAISVGELFF
d_call: .; j_call: TRBJ2-4; clone_size: .; v_call: TRBV18; cdr3_nt: TGTGCCAGCTCACCCGAACAAGGGGGGCTAGGCAAAAACATTCAGTACTTC; cdr3_aa: CASSPEQGGLGKNIQYF
d_call: .; j_call: TRBJ1-4; clone_size: many; v_call: TRBV12-3/TRBV12-4; cdr3_nt: TGTGCCAGCAGAACAACCGCCGGCACGGGGGCGGAAAAACTGTTTTTT; cdr3_aa: CASRTTAGTGAEKLFF
d_call: .; j_call: TRBJ1-3; clone_size: many; v_call: TRBV19; cdr3_nt: TGTGCCAGTAGCGGTCACTCTGGAAACACCATATATTTT; cdr3_aa: CASSGHSGNTIYF
d_call: TRBD2; j_call: TRBJ2-3; clone_size: many; v_call: TRBV5-6; cdr3_nt: TGTGCCAGCAGCTTGGCGGATAGCGGGAGAACAGATACGCAGTATTTT; cdr3_aa: CASSLADSGRTDTQYF
d_call: TRBD1; j_call: TRBJ2-7; clone_size: .; v_call: TRBV7-2; cdr3_nt: TGTGCCAGCAGCTCATCCGGGACAGGGTTCTACGAGCAGTACTTC; cdr3_aa: CASSSSGTGFYEQYF
d_call: .; j_call: TRBJ2-7; clone_size: .; v_call: TRBV7-8; cdr3_nt: TGTGCCAGCAGTGTAAAAGGAAGGGAAGCGTCTGAGCAGTACTTC; cdr3_aa: CASSVKGREASEQYF
d_call: TRBD2; j_call: TRBJ2-1; clone_size: many; v_call: TRBV20-1; cdr3_nt: TGCAGTGCTAGAGATCCCCGCCCGACTAGCGGGGGCTACAATGAGCAGTTCTTC; cdr3_aa: CSARDPRPTSGGYNEQFF
d_call: .; j_call: TRBJ2-1; clone_size: many; v_call: TRBV7-9; cdr3_nt: TGTGCCAGCAGCCCCCCAGGCATTTGGGGGAATGAGCAGTTCTTC; cdr3_aa: CASSPPGIWGNEQFF
d_call: TRBD1; j_call: TRBJ2-7; clone_size: once; v_call: TRBV6-2/TRBV6-3; cdr3_nt: TGTGCCAGCAGTTTGACAGGGGCCGAGCAGTACTTC; cdr3_aa: CASSLTGAEQYF
d_call: TRBD2; j_call: TRBJ2-1; clone_size: .; v_call: TRBV20-1; cdr3_nt: TGCAGTGCTAGGACTAGCGGGTGGTCGTTCTACAATGAGCAGTTCTTC; cdr3_aa: CSARTSGWSFYNEQFF
d_call: TRBD1; j_call: TRBJ1-6; clone_size: .; v_call: TRBV19; cdr3_nt: TGTGCCAGTAGTATAATGACAGGGAACGATTCACCCCTCCACTTT; cdr3_aa: CASSIMTGNDSPLHF
d_call: .; j_call: TRBJ1-1; clone_size: .; v_call: TRBV20-1; cdr3_nt: .; cdr3_aa: CSASLGGFGGGTKACF
d_call: TRBD1; j_call: TRBJ1-4; clone_size: .; v_call: TRBV2; cdr3_nt: TGTGCCAGCAGCGGGGACAGGGATGAAAAACTGTTTTTT; cdr3_aa: CASSGDRDEKLFF
d_call: TRBD1; j_call: TRBJ1-5; clone_size: many; v_call: TRBV6-2/TRBV6-3; cdr3_nt: TGTGCCAGCAGTTACACGACAGGGTTAGGTCAGCCCCAGCATTTT; cdr3_aa: CASSYTTGLGQPQHF
d_call: TRBD2; j_call: TRBJ2-7; clone_size: .; v_call: TRBV2; cdr3_nt: TGTGCCAGCAGTGCAAGCACTAGCGGGAGTGCCTACGAGCAGTACTTC; cdr3_aa: CASSASTSGSAYEQYF
d_call: .; j_call: TRBJ1-5; clone_size: many; v_call: TRBV7-2; cdr3_nt: TGTGCCAGCAGTAGGGGGGGTGGGGGTCAGCCCCAGCATTTT; cdr3_aa: CASSRGGGGQPQHF
d_call: .; j_call: TRBJ2-3; clone_size: few; v_call: TRBV5-1; cdr3_nt: TGCGCCAGCAGCCTGGAGAATCGGGGCACAGATACGCAGTATTTT; cdr3_aa: CASSLENRGTDTQYF
d_call: .; j_call: TRBJ1-5; clone_size: many; v_call: TRBV5-1; cdr3_nt: TGCGCCAGCAGCTTGACGGGTAGTAGCAATCAGCCCCAGCATTTT; cdr3_aa: CASSLTGSSNQPQHF
d_call: .; j_call: TRBJ2-7; clone_size: many; v_call: TRBV19; cdr3_nt: TGTGCCAGTAGGATGCAGGGAGATACCGAGCAGTACTTC; cdr3_aa: CASRMQGDTEQYF
d_call: TRBD1; j_call: TRBJ2-5; clone_size: few; v_call: TRBV3-1; cdr3_nt: TGTGCCAGCAGCCAAGGGGGACAGGTTCAGGAGACCCAGTACTTC; cdr3_aa: CASSQGGQVQETQYF
d_call: TRBD1; j_call: TRBJ1-2; clone_size: many; v_call: TRBV5-8; cdr3_nt: TGTGCCAGTTCGATCCAGACAGGGGGGGCAAACGGCTATGGCTACACCTTC; cdr3_aa: CASSIQTGGANGYGYTF
d_call: .; j_call: TRBJ1-4; clone_size: .; v_call: TRBV12-3/TRBV12-4; cdr3_nt: TGTGCCAGCAGAGCGGGACTAGGGGATGAAAAACTGTTTTTT; cdr3_aa: CASRAGLGDEKLFF
d_call: .; j_call: TRBJ2-5; clone_size: many; v_call: TRBV7-2; cdr3_nt: TGTGCCAGCAGCTTAGCGCTGGAGACCCAGTACTTC; cdr3_aa: CASSLALETQYF
d_call: .; j_call: TRBJ2-7; clone_size: .; v_call: TRBV29-1; cdr3_nt: TGCAGCGTTCAAGGGCATTCCACCTACGAGCAGTACTTC; cdr3_aa: CSVQGHSTYEQYF
d_call: TRBD1; j_call: TRBJ2-3; clone_size: .; v_call: TRBV30; cdr3_nt: TGTGCCTGGAGTGGCAAGGGGGCTTCCACAGATACGCAGTATTTT; cdr3_aa: CAWSGKGASTDTQYF
d_call: TRBD1; j_call: TRBJ1-2; clone_size: once; v_call: TRBV10-3; cdr3_nt: TGTGCCATCAGTGATAAGGGACAGGGCGACTATGGCTACACCTTC; cdr3_aa: CAISDKGQGDYGYTF
d_call: TRBD1; j_call: TRBJ1-4; clone_size: .; v_call: TRBV7-2; cdr3_nt: TGTGCCAGCAGCCCCGAGACAGGGAATAATGAAAAACTGTTTTTT; cdr3_aa: CASSPETGNNEKLFF
d_call: TRBD1; j_call: TRBJ1-3; clone_size: .; v_call: TRBV7-2; cdr3_nt: TGTGCCAGCAGCTTAGACAGGGGGAACACCATATATTTT; cdr3_aa: CASSLDRGNTIYF
d_call: TRBD1; j_call: TRBJ2-1; clone_size: .; v_call: TRBV7-2; cdr3_nt: TGTGCCAGCAGCTTATCGGGGGGACAGGGAGCCTACAATGAGCAGTTCTTC; cdr3_aa: CASSLSGGQGAYNEQFF
d_call: TRBD1; j_call: TRBJ1-5; clone_size: many; v_call: TRBV12-3/TRBV12-4; cdr3_nt: TGTGCCAGCAGTTTAAAGGTCCGACTCGGACAGGGGACTAATCAGCCCCAGCATTTT; cdr3_aa: CASSLKVRLGQGTNQPQHF
d_call: TRBD2; j_call: TRBJ2-3; clone_size: once; v_call: TRBV6-5; cdr3_nt: TGTGCCAGCAGGCGGGTCCCGGGACTAGCGCAGCCGGGGACAGGTACGCAGTATTTT; cdr3_aa: CASRRVPGLAQPGTGTQYF
d_call: .; j_call: TRBJ1-3; clone_size: many; v_call: TRBV19; cdr3_nt: TGTGCCAGTAGTAGGAAGAGCTCTGGAAACACCATATATTTT; cdr3_aa: CASSRKSSGNTIYF
d_call: TRBD1; j_call: TRBJ2-7; clone_size: many; v_call: TRBV5-5; cdr3_nt: TGTGCCAGCAGTTTCCGGGGACAGGGAGTCTACGAGCAGTACTTC; cdr3_aa: CASSFRGQGVYEQYF